Each of the 18 T cell receptor beta chains below was sequenced from the same sample in a study of regulatory T cells in long-lasting Graves disease. Time point indicated: persistent/refractory GD, antithyroid drugs over 5 years with positive TRAb. PBMCs provided the RNA from which the TCR library was made. Building of the TCR beta libraries involved iRepertoire HTBI primers and Arm-PCR of CDR3 regions. TCRdb fed the multiplex PCR reads into MiXCR, producing one record per CDR3 protein. The sample consists of roughly 400,000 distinct CDR3 sequences, less than 25% of them appearing once. This material consisted of peripheral blood mononuclear cells (PBMCs), taken when the disease was refractory, from a patient treated with antithyroid drugs. Receptor source: a female donor with Graves disease.

The chain carries TRBV7-2 and TRBJ2-7; D remains unclear. Trimming stripped 5 bases from V and 2 bases from J, with 13 bases between. CDR1 and CDR2 (germline): SGHTA, FQGNSA. This CDR3 has 14 amino acids. CDR3 sequence (DNA): TGTGCCAGCAGCCCGATGTCCAGACCCTACGAGCAGTACTTC. This translates into CASSPMSRPYEQYF.

The chain links TRBV4-1 to TRBJ2-7; TRBD1 or TRBD2 may be the D gene (5 bases each). Trimming pared 1 base from V and 10 bases from J, leaving 17 bases between. Germline lookup yields CDR1 MGHRA and CDR2 YSYEKL. The CDR3 covers 14 residues. The CDR3 region has the DNA TGCGCCAGCAGCCAAGTACCCCAAGGGGACGGACAGTACTTC. Translation gives CASSQVPQGDGQYF.

CDR3 residues: CASSQEQTGRNEKLFF. Here the CDR3 DNA reads TGCGCCAGCAGCCAAGAACAAACAGGCCGAAATGAAAAACTGTTTTTT. The chain combines TRBV4-1 with TRBJ1-4; possibly TRBD1 for D (5 bases). Germline assignment: CDR1 MGHRA and CDR2 YSYEKL. V gave up 0 bases and J gave up 5 bases, with 13 bases separating them. The CDR3 is 16 residues long.

Only a few counts were recorded for this clonotype. The chain employs TRBV4-3 and TRBJ2-7; D gene ambiguous. Germline CDR1 is LGHNA and CDR2 is YSLEER. The CDR3 has 13 residues. V was pared by 0 bases and J by 5 bases, with 8 bases between. The CDR3 here is CASSQDFRDEQYF. The CDR3 DNA sequence: TGCGCCAGCAGCCAAGATTTTAGGGACGAGCAGTACTTC.

The rearrangement links TRBV6-2 or TRBV6-3 to TRBJ2-2, with 11 positions matching TRBD2. Germline V lookup: CDR1 MNHEY, CDR2 SVGEGT. This CDR3 comprises 16 residues. J lost 7 bases, V lost 0 bases, and 4 bases had no gene match. CDR3 amino acids: CASSYSALAGVGELFF. The CDR3, as DNA: TGTGCCAGCAGTTACTCGGCACTAGCGGGAGTCGGGGAGCTGTTTTTT.

This clonotype has a count of ten or more. The V gene is TRBV7-2, the J gene TRBJ1-1; D is perhaps TRBD1 (6 bases). Between the trimmed V and J ends, which lost 7 bases and 5 bases, there was a span of 14 bases. This CDR3 has 13 residues. Per germline, CDR1 SGHTA and CDR2 FQGNSA. The DNA of the CDR3 is TGTGCCAGCAAAGGGGGGCTGAGGACTGAAGCTTTCTTT. Its translation is CASKGGLRTEAFF.

This clonotype was found many times. The chain has TRBV20-1 and TRBJ1-1; no clear D gene. The V and J ends lost 6 bases and 3 bases respectively, with 14 bases between them. CDR1 DFQATT and CDR2 SNEGSKA come from the germline V gene (reference sequence). CDR3 length equals 13 residues. In nucleotides, the CDR3 is TGCAGTGCCGGGATGGACGGGGACACTGAAGCTTTCTTT. Protein sequence: CSAGMDGDTEAFF.

In this sample, this clonotype turned up many times. The rearrangement links TRBV30 to TRBJ1-6; D is ambiguous. The V end was cut by 7 bases, the J end by 7 bases, with 11 bases between. Germline-derived CDR1 and CDR2 are GTSNPN and SVGIG (reference sequence). The CDR3 contains 12 residues. CDR3 nucleotides: TGTGCCTTAAAACGACGGAATTCACCCCTCCACTTT. Its protein is CALKRRNSPLHF.

This clonotype was found many times. CDR3 region: CASRAGTGYEQYF. CDR3 in DNA: TGTGCCAGCAGAGCGGGGACAGGCTACGAGCAGTACTTC. V is TRBV2 and J is TRBJ2-7, with D possibly TRBD1 on 8 matching bases. There are 13 residues in the CDR3. The germline V and J ends were trimmed by 6 bases and 3 bases, with 12 bases remaining between them. In germline, CDR1 is SNHLY, CDR2 FYNNEI. The complete variable domain, with remaining parts taken from reference TRBV2 and TRBJ2-7, reads EPEVTQTPSHQVTQMGQEVILRCVPISNHLYFYWYRQILGQKVEFLVSFYNNEISEKSEIFDDQFSVERPDGSNFTLKIRSTKLEDSAMYFCASRAGTGYEQYFGPGTRLTVT.

This rearrangement joins TRBV29-1 to TRBJ1-1; D is unresolved. Trimming took off 7 bases at V and 1 base at J, with 7 bases between the two ends. Germline CDR1 SQVTM, CDR2 ANQGSEA. The CDR3 consists of 11 residues. CDR3: CSGGRNTEAFF. The CDR3 nucleotides read TGCAGCGGAGGGAGGAACACTGAAGCTTTCTTT.

The genes are TRBV28 and TRBJ2-7; D remains unclear. V lost 4 bases to trimming and J lost 1 base, with 8 bases between them. Germline CDR1 and CDR2: MDHEN and SYDVKM. CDR3 size: 13 residues. CDR3 DNA sequence: TGTGCCAGCAGTTCCCATGGGTCCTACGAGCAGTACTTC. Protein product: CASSSHGSYEQYF. The entire variable domain, with the rest obtained from reference TRBV28 and TRBJ2-7, is as follows: DVKVTQSSRYLVKRTGEKVFLECVQDMDHENMFWYRQDPGLGLRLIYFSYDVKMKEKGDIPEGYSVSREKKERFSLILESASTNQTSMYLCASSSHGSYEQYFGPGTRLTVT.

In this sample, this clonotype turned up many times. This chain connects TRBV28 to TRBJ1-5, with 7 bases that match TRBD1. The CDR3 has 15 amino acids. Trimming took 6 bases from V and 4 from J; bases not matched to a gene: 9. Looked up from germline, CDR1 is MDHEN and CDR2 is SYDVKM. CDR3 residues: CASRPDRELNQPQHF. The CDR3 DNA is TGTGCCAGCAGACCTGACAGGGAACTTAATCAGCCCCAGCATTTT. Complete variable domain (other parts from reference TRBV28 and TRBJ1-5): DVKVTQSSRYLVKRTGEKVFLECVQDMDHENMFWYRQDPGLGLRLIYFSYDVKMKEKGDIPEGYSVSREKKERFSLILESASTNQTSMYLCASRPDRELNQPQHFGDGTRLSIL.

This chain connects TRBV27 to TRBJ1-5; D is unresolved. Germline V gene lookup returns CDR1 MNHEY and CDR2 SMNVEV (reference sequence). This CDR3 contains 16 residues. Trimming shortened V by 4 bases and J by 0 bases, and 13 bases separated the two germline ends. CDR3 region: CASSSLQVNSNQPQHF. CDR3 sequence (DNA): TGTGCCAGCAGTTCCCTCCAGGTGAATAGCAATCAGCCCCAGCATTTT.

In its sample, this clonotype was seen many times. The chain combines TRBV20-1 with TRBJ2-7; 9 nucleotides align to TRBD2. Germline V gene data show CDR1 as DFQATT and CDR2 as SNEGSKA (reference sequence). V lost 6 bases, J lost 2 bases, and 11 bases stayed unmatched. The CDR3 is 15 residues long. This CDR3 reads CSAPERGGRAYEQYF. The CDR3 DNA reads TGCAGTGCCCCAGAACGAGGCGGGAGGGCCTACGAGCAGTACTTC.

The chain has TRBV30 and TRBJ2-2; a weak D match, TRBD2 (5 bases). Per germline, CDR1 GTSNPN and CDR2 SVGIG (reference sequence). This CDR3 is 11 amino acids long. V lost 3 bases to trimming and J lost 8 bases, with 7 bases between them. This CDR3 is CAWRRGGELFF. DNA for the CDR3: TGTGCCTGGAGGCGCGGGGGGGAGCTGTTTTTT.

This clonotype was observed a few times. The rearrangement joins TRBV6-2 or TRBV6-3 to TRBJ2-1; TRBD1 is a possible D gene (5 bases). The V gene lost 2 bases and the J gene lost 8 bases, with 13 bases spanning the gap. This CDR3 spans 14 amino acids. CDR1 and CDR2 from the germline V gene are MNHEY and SVGEGT. The CDR3 here is CASSYGQGTDEQFF. CDR3 DNA sequence: TGTGCCAGCAGTTACGGGCAGGGTACGGATGAGCAGTTCTTC.

As regards this clonotype: A read error is possible here, since a much larger clone lies one base away. This CDR3 fails to terminate in the conserved phenylalanine or tryptophan, so it likely reflects a read error. V usage is TRBV11-2 and J usage is TRBJ1-2; TRBD1 might be the D (6 bases). Trimming cost V 5 bases and J 0 bases, with 10 bases left between them. CDR1 and CDR2 (germline): SGHAT, FQNNGV. The CDR3 extends over 14 amino acids. The CDR3 nucleotides read TGTGCCAGCAGCCTACAGGGCCCTAACTATGGCTACACCCTC. Its translation: CASSLQGPNYGYTL.

This clonotype has more than one count but fewer than ten. The CDR3 spells CATVGIQVTEAFF. In DNA form, the CDR3 reads TGTGCCACCGTGGGCATACAGGTTACTGAAGCTTTCTTT. V usage is TRBV10-3 and J usage is TRBJ1-1; perhaps TRBD1 as D (5 bases). In germline, CDR1 is ENHRY, CDR2 SYGVKD. Trimming took 10 bases from V and 5 from J, leaving 17 bases between them. The CDR3 contains 13 residues.